This is a list of T cell receptor beta chains from one sample in a study of early T cells in non-severe SARS-CoV-2 infection. TCRdb called the 5' RACE reads again in MiXCR, with one record for every CDR3 protein. The table records roughly 53,000 distinct CDR3 sequences, around 9.3% of them present only once. Sequenced: whole blood. The receptor set was obtained from an adult who was a healthcare worker with PCR-confirmed SARS-CoV-2 infection or an uninfected control (not recorded which). The CDR3 runs from the conserved cysteine through the conserved F or W. D genes are given only for firm matches. Part of the rows lack a size; the others show once, few, many or a class for expanded clones.

v_call: TRBV29-1
d_call: .
j_call: TRBJ1-4
clone_size: .
cdr3_aa: CSVEVGTDEKLFF
cdr3_nt: TGCAGCGTTGAAGTTGGAACGGATGAAAAACTGTTTTTT

v_call: TRBV20-1
d_call: .
j_call: TRBJ2-7
clone_size: .
cdr3_aa: CSARDLLAQYF
cdr3_nt: TGCAGTGCTAGAGATTTGCTAGCCCAGTACTTC

v_call: TRBV3-1
d_call: TRBD2
j_call: TRBJ2-2
clone_size: many
cdr3_aa: CASTRTSGSFTGELFF
cdr3_nt: TGTGCCAGCACCCGGACTAGCGGGAGTTTCACCGGGGAGCTGTTTTTT

v_call: TRBV12-3/TRBV12-4
d_call: .
j_call: TRBJ1-2
clone_size: many
cdr3_aa: CASSLSSGVGGYTF
cdr3_nt: TGTGCCAGCAGTCTCTCATCAGGGGTCGGTGGCTACACCTTC

v_call: TRBV29-1
d_call: TRBD1
j_call: TRBJ1-1
clone_size: few
cdr3_aa: CSVERGGQRLNTEAFF
cdr3_nt: TGCAGCGTTGAACGGGGGGGACAGCGCTTGAACACTGAAGCTTTCTTT

v_call: TRBV19
d_call: .
j_call: TRBJ1-4
clone_size: many
cdr3_aa: CASSTEGTVTNEKLFF
cdr3_nt: TGTGCCAGTAGTACTGAGGGGACGGTAACTAATGAAAAACTGTTTTTT

v_call: TRBV7-2
d_call: TRBD1
j_call: TRBJ1-1
clone_size: many
cdr3_aa: CASSLRQGLNTEAFF
cdr3_nt: TGTGCCAGCAGCCTAAGACAGGGGTTGAACACTGAAGCTTTCTTT

v_call: TRBV24-1
d_call: TRBD1
j_call: TRBJ2-7
clone_size: .
cdr3_aa: CATSDPGQGSYEQYF
cdr3_nt: TGTGCCACCAGTGATCCGGGACAGGGGTCCTACGAGCAGTACTTC

v_call: TRBV18
d_call: .
j_call: TRBJ2-1
clone_size: few
cdr3_aa: CASSPPGAYNEQFF
cdr3_nt: TGTGCCAGCTCACCACCGGGGGCTTACAATGAGCAGTTCTTC

v_call: TRBV10-1
d_call: .
j_call: TRBJ2-7
clone_size: .
cdr3_aa: CASKPGSSEQYF
cdr3_nt: TGCGCCAGCAAACCCGGTTCCTCCGAGCAGTACTTC

v_call: TRBV29-1
d_call: .
j_call: TRBJ2-1
clone_size: .
cdr3_aa: CSVAAGTSYNEQFF
cdr3_nt: TGCAGCGTTGCCGCCGGGACATCGTACAATGAGCAGTTCTTC

v_call: TRBV20-1
d_call: .
j_call: TRBJ2-2
clone_size: many
cdr3_aa: CSAFGQDTGELFF
cdr3_nt: TGCAGTGCGTTCGGACAAGACACCGGGGAGCTGTTTTTT

v_call: TRBV3-1
d_call: .
j_call: TRBJ2-4
clone_size: few
cdr3_aa: CASSDLSRGRANIQYF
cdr3_nt: TGTGCTAGCAGCGATCTCTCCAGGGGGAGGGCAAACATTCAGTACTTC

v_call: TRBV21-1
d_call: .
j_call: TRBJ2-2
clone_size: many
cdr3_aa: CASSRGPGTANTGELFF
cdr3_nt: TGTGCCAGCAGCCGCGGTCCCGGGACAGCAAACACCGGGGAGCTGTTTTTT

v_call: TRBV5-4
d_call: TRBD1
j_call: TRBJ1-1
clone_size: few
cdr3_aa: CASNIDRGATEAFF
cdr3_nt: TGTGCCAGCAACATCGACAGGGGGGCGACTGAAGCTTTCTTT

v_call: TRBV20-1
d_call: TRBD1
j_call: TRBJ2-2
clone_size: many
cdr3_aa: CSAMDRGRNTGELFF
cdr3_nt: TGCAGTGCCATGGACAGGGGGCGTAACACCGGGGAGCTGTTTTTT

v_call: TRBV11-2
d_call: .
j_call: TRBJ2-1
clone_size: .
cdr3_aa: CASSLEISGSYNEQFF
cdr3_nt: TGTGCCAGCAGCTTAGAAATAAGCGGCTCCTACAATGAGCAGTTCTTC

v_call: TRBV4-2
d_call: .
j_call: TRBJ2-7
clone_size: many
cdr3_aa: CASSQERGVVYEQYF
cdr3_nt: TGTGCCAGCAGCCAAGAGCGCGGGGTAGTCTACGAGCAGTACTTC

v_call: TRBV20-1
d_call: .
j_call: TRBJ2-2
clone_size: many
cdr3_aa: CSAVMGGPNTGELFF
cdr3_nt: TGCAGTGCTGTTATGGGGGGGCCTAACACCGGGGAGCTGTTTTTT

v_call: TRBV6-2/TRBV6-3
d_call: .
j_call: TRBJ1-2
clone_size: many
cdr3_aa: CASSAFGTGYGYTF
cdr3_nt: TGTGCCAGCAGTGCCTTCGGCACGGGGTATGGCTACACCTTC

v_call: TRBV5-1
d_call: .
j_call: TRBJ1-2
clone_size: many
cdr3_aa: CASSPGPSDYGYTF
cdr3_nt: TGCGCCAGCAGCCCCGGACCGAGCGACTATGGCTACACCTTC

v_call: TRBV3-1
d_call: .
j_call: TRBJ2-1
clone_size: few
cdr3_aa: CASSQVVTRGEEQFF
cdr3_nt: TGTGCCAGCAGCCAAGTTGTGACCAGAGGGGAAGAGCAGTTCTTC

v_call: TRBV4-3
d_call: .
j_call: TRBJ1-1
clone_size: .
cdr3_aa: CASSQDRLPGSEAFF
cdr3_nt: TGCGCCAGCAGCCAAGATCGGTTGCCGGGCTCTGAAGCTTTCTTT

v_call: TRBV5-1
d_call: .
j_call: TRBJ2-7
clone_size: .
cdr3_aa: CASSFRDPTYEQYF
cdr3_nt: TGCGCCAGCAGCTTCCGGGACCCTACCTACGAGCAGTACTTC

v_call: TRBV30
d_call: TRBD2
j_call: TRBJ2-1
clone_size: .
cdr3_aa: CAWSEAGADNEQFF
cdr3_nt: TGTGCCTGGAGTGAAGCGGGAGCTGACAATGAGCAGTTCTTC

v_call: TRBV7-9
d_call: TRBD2
j_call: TRBJ2-1
clone_size: few
cdr3_aa: CASSFKLAGGNNEQFF
cdr3_nt: TGTGCCAGCAGCTTTAAACTAGCGGGAGGGAACAATGAGCAGTTCTTC

v_call: TRBV24-1
d_call: .
j_call: TRBJ2-1
clone_size: many
cdr3_aa: CATSDSRDTFNEQFF
cdr3_nt: TGTGCCACCAGTGATTCCCGGGACACCTTTAATGAGCAGTTCTTC

v_call: TRBV6-5
d_call: .
j_call: TRBJ2-1
clone_size: many
cdr3_aa: CASRDDRTAYNEQFF
cdr3_nt: TGTGCCAGCAGGGACGACCGGACAGCCTACAATGAGCAGTTCTTC

v_call: TRBV29-1
d_call: .
j_call: TRBJ1-1
clone_size: many
cdr3_aa: CSVGDTEAFF
cdr3_nt: TGCAGCGTTGGAGACACTGAAGCTTTCTTT

v_call: TRBV25-1
d_call: .
j_call: TRBJ2-5
clone_size: many
cdr3_aa: CASTPRAGDPFQETQYF
cdr3_nt: TGTGCCAGCACCCCGAGGGCGGGTGACCCCTTTCAAGAGACCCAGTACTTC

v_call: TRBV27
d_call: TRBD2
j_call: TRBJ2-5
clone_size: .
cdr3_aa: CASSLFGLAGPRGGQYF
cdr3_nt: TGTGCCAGCAGTTTATTCGGGCTAGCGGGACCAAGAGGAGGCCAGTACTTC

v_call: TRBV6-2/TRBV6-3
d_call: .
j_call: TRBJ1-3
clone_size: .
cdr3_aa: CASSYGASGNTIYF
cdr3_nt: TGTGCCAGCAGTTACGGAGCTTCTGGAAACACCATATATTTT

v_call: TRBV29-1
d_call: .
j_call: TRBJ1-4
clone_size: few
cdr3_aa: CSVEGVATNEKLFF
cdr3_nt: TGCAGCGTTGAGGGGGTCGCAACTAATGAAAAACTGTTTTTT

v_call: TRBV30
d_call: .
j_call: TRBJ2-1
clone_size: many
cdr3_aa: CAWSAHEQFF
cdr3_nt: TGTGCCTGGAGTGCCCATGAGCAGTTCTTC

v_call: TRBV9
d_call: .
j_call: TRBJ1-6
clone_size: .
cdr3_aa: CASSKGGSPLHF
cdr3_nt: TGTGCCAGCAGCAAGGGAGGTTCACCCCTCCACTTT

v_call: TRBV24-1
d_call: .
j_call: TRBJ1-1
clone_size: many
cdr3_aa: CATQGLNTEAFF
cdr3_nt: TGTGCCACGCAGGGGTTGAACACTGAAGCTTTCTTT

v_call: TRBV30
d_call: .
j_call: TRBJ2-3
clone_size: .
cdr3_aa: CAWSVSPDTQYF
cdr3_nt: TGTGCCTGGAGTGTATCTCCGGATACGCAGTATTTT

v_call: TRBV4-1
d_call: .
j_call: TRBJ1-2
clone_size: many
cdr3_aa: CASSQEGGRTYGYTF
cdr3_nt: TGCGCCAGCAGCCAAGAAGGAGGACGGACCTATGGCTACACCTTC

v_call: TRBV9
d_call: .
j_call: TRBJ2-2
clone_size: many
cdr3_aa: CASSVELTGELFF
cdr3_nt: TGTGCCAGCAGCGTAGAGTTAACCGGGGAGCTGTTTTTT

v_call: TRBV6-2/TRBV6-3
d_call: .
j_call: TRBJ1-5
clone_size: many
cdr3_aa: CASSYLGQNQPQHF
cdr3_nt: TGTGCCAGCAGTTACCTCGGACAGAATCAGCCCCAGCATTTT